The 11 T cell receptor beta chains below come from one sample, sequenced in a study of OX40 agonist ivuxolimab in advanced cancers. Method: immunoSEQ multiplex PCR; TCRdb's copy keeps in-frame clones and lacks some. The sample lists about 24,000 clones, roughly 84% occurring once. The material was CD4+ or CD8+ T cells sorted from blood, obtained in a trial of the OX40 agonist ivuxolimab. The origin of the receptors is an adult with an advanced solid tumor such as melanoma, head and neck, liver or kidney cancer.

The V call is TRBV18, the J call TRBJ2-1, with 10 bases lining up with TRBD2. The CDR3 spans 17 residues. J was trimmed by 1 base and V by 5 bases; bases with no gene match: 8. The germline CDR1 and CDR2 sequences are KGHSH and LQKENI. The CDR3 is CASSSSGSGPSYNEQFF. CDR3 DNA: TGTGCCAGCTCATCTAGCGGGAGCGGACCTTCCTACAATGAGCAGTTCTTC.

The J gene is TRBJ1-5, the V gene TRBV11-3; D remains unclear. V dropped 0 bases and J dropped 6 bases, with 6 bases sitting between them. This CDR3 is 13 amino acids long. The V gene's germline CDR1 is SGHNT and CDR2 YENEEA. CDR3: CASSLDPVQPQHF. The CDR3 coding sequence is TGTGCCAGCAGCTTAGACCCCGTTCAGCCCCAGCATTTT.

The genes are TRBV7-6 and TRBJ2-1, with D tentatively TRBD1 (6 bases). The germline V gene encodes CDR1 SGHVS and CDR2 FNYEAQ. There are 16 residues in the CDR3. Trimming removed 2 bases at V and 2 bases at J, with 13 bases between. DNA for the CDR3: TGTGCCAGCAGCTTAACCCCGACAGGCACCTACAATGAGCAGTTCTTC. Residues: CASSLTPTGTYNEQFF.

This rearrangement joins TRBV6-6 to TRBJ2-1; 10 bases match TRBD2. The germline V gene has CDR1 MNHNY and CDR2 SVGAGI (reference sequence). The ends lost 8 bases at V and 7 bases at J; junction bases unmatched: 14. The CDR3 spans 16 residues. The CDR3 sequence is CASHRALSGGANEQFF. In nucleotides, the CDR3 is TGTGCCAGCCACCGGGCCCTCAGCGGGGGGGCAAATGAGCAGTTCTTC.

The chain employs TRBV4-3 and TRBJ2-2, with D possibly called TRBD1 or TRBD2 (5 bases each). With 1 base removed from V and 2 bases from J, the gap between germline ends came to 14 bases. CDR1 is LGHNA and CDR2 is YSLEER in the germline V gene. The CDR3 has 17 residues. CDR3 DNA: TGCGCCAGCAGCCAAGGACAGACGAGGGCCAACACCGGGGAGCTGTTTTTT. This encodes CASSQGQTRANTGELFF.

The chain has TRBV18 and TRBJ1-1; no firm D call. The length of the CDR3 is 15 residues. V was clipped by 1 base and J by 4 bases, with 13 bases between them. Germline V lookup: CDR1 KGHSH, CDR2 LQKENI. CDR3: CASSPQGGVGTEAFF. The CDR3 bases are TGTGCCAGCTCACCACAAGGCGGAGTGGGCACTGAAGCTTTCTTT.

The chain has TRBV7-8 and TRBJ2-7; 8 bases are shared with TRBD1. Germline V gene sequence: CDR1 SGHVS, CDR2 FQNEAQ. The CDR3 totals 15 residues. J was trimmed by 0 bases and V by 2 bases; bases with no gene match: 3. CDR3 residues: CASSLRTGISYEQYF. CDR3 DNA sequence: TGTGCCAGCAGCTTACGGACAGGGATCTCCTACGAGCAGTACTTC.

V gene TRBV4-3 combines with J gene TRBJ1-4; D perhaps matches TRBD1 (5 bases). The V end lost 4 bases, the J end lost 8 bases, and 17 bases lay between the germline ends. Germline-derived CDR1 and CDR2 are LGHNA and YSLEER. CDR3 length: 15 amino acids. CDR3 nucleotide sequence: TGCGCCAGCAGCCTAACCGGGACGGGGCTAGAAAAACTGTTTTTT. Its protein product is CASSLTGTGLEKLFF.

This clone appeared a few times. The J gene is TRBJ1-5, the V gene TRBV18; D remains unclear. CDR1 is KGHSH, CDR2 LQKENI, per germline. This CDR3 region has 13 residues. V shed 3 bases and J shed 1 base, with 4 bases lying between them. This CDR3 is CASSPHSNQPQHF. CDR3 nucleotide sequence: TGTGCCAGCTCACCCCACAGCAATCAGCCCCAGCATTTT.

The chain carries TRBV6-1 and TRBJ1-1; no clear D. Trimming took off 6 bases at V and 0 bases at J, with 8 bases between the two ends. The CDR3 length is 13 residues. The V gene's germline CDR1 is MNHNS and CDR2 SASEGT. The chain's CDR3 is CASRPALNTEAFF. In nucleotides, the CDR3 is TGTGCCAGCAGACCAGCGTTGAACACTGAAGCTTTCTTT.

This clone was detected only a few times. This chain links TRBV6-6 with TRBJ2-7; D not certain. V was clipped by 5 bases and J by 3 bases, with 8 bases between them. In germline, CDR1 is MNHNY, CDR2 SVGAGI (reference sequence). This CDR3 is 12 amino acids long. CDR3 region: CASSPLNYEQYF. The CDR3 DNA reads as TGTGCCAGCAGTCCCCTCAACTACGAGCAGTACTTC.